This record concerns one T cell receptor beta chain sequence. Its antigen specificity is not known. Base qualities are missing; no much larger clone stands one base away. The data are from a study of cytomegalovirus exposure and HLA in healthy donors (dated by TCRdb to about 2017). A note on the overall study: In an earlier analysis of approximately 640 of the donors, 250 to 350 Gb of sequence data and some 100 million unique TCR beta sequences from about 190 million T cells were reported. A later genetic analysis used genome-wide SNP genotypes for about three fifths of the 666 donors, treating that subset as a discovery cohort. In a later analysis, previously published TCR beta repertoires from more than 500 donors were re-analyzed and high-resolution HLA genotyping was added so that TCR occurrence patterns could be studied. HLA typing covered class I and class II loci at four-digit resolution. An early release that covered roughly 600 HLA-typed donors contained approximately 300 gigabases of sequencing data and 65 million to 100 million unique TCR sequences. Among a few hundred genotyped donors of the cohort, an average of around 240,000 unique TCR beta nucleotide sequences were sequenced per donor, roughly 20% of them non-productive. The study used immunosequencing to profile the T cell repertoires of under 700 subjects and linked those repertoires to cytomegalovirus serostatus. Every discovery cohort repertoire had been produced on one sequencing platform. Donor age, sex, ethnicity and CMV serostatus were collected together with the repertoire data. In addition to the first cohort of 666 subjects, a separate validation cohort of under 150 different subjects was used. The genetic ancestry cluster associated with self-reported Caucasian donors included about 81% of the roughly 380 genotyped donors. An earlier analysis of fewer than 750 of the donors used high-throughput TCR beta sequencing to judge whether each TCR beta V gene segment behaved as functional or pseudogenic. The study aimed to test whether cataloging public T cell receptors could reveal signatures of past pathogen exposure. Several DR-DQ haplotypes were handled as single units for association and clustering because linkage in the cohort was strong. High-throughput TCR immunosequencing, statistical association of individual TCRs with disease status, and machine learning were combined to predict cytomegalovirus infection status. Rather than using new phenotypic data, the later analysis identified candidate immune exposures from TCR beta sequences and from how often those sequences occurred across donors. Typing coverage differed by locus: A, B, C, DRB1 and DQB1 were typed in about 620-640 donors, DQA1 in about 560, DPA1 in 600 to 610, and DPB1 in around 440. Results and caveats for the whole study, not just this receptor: At a false discovery rate of 0.05, a later analysis linked about 16,000 TCR beta sequences to specific HLA alleles. A later analysis found that most CMV-associated TCR beta chains appeared HLA-restricted, with HLA associations seemingly driven largely by CMV exposure. Most TCR sequences were seen in very few donors, while some public TCRs were found in many individuals. In a later analysis, TCR association rates were found to vary across HLA loci, with the most associated TCRs seen for DRB1 alleles and the fewest for HLA-C alleles. Cytomegalovirus status was reported to be diagnosed by the classifier with high specificity and sensitivity in both the original and validation cohorts. The authors suggested that the approach could potentially be generalized to other disease states and immunological phenotypes. A cluster of highly shared sequence variants was judged likely to represent a technical artifact of the sequencing pipeline. Because some donors lacked HLA typing at each locus, the association tests relied only on the typed subset. Because counts were too low, approximately 15 rarely observed V segments, including chromosome 9 orphons, were excluded from the earlier analysis of 587 of the donors. Assigning TCR associations to individual alleles was difficult when HLA alleles, especially DR and DQ, strongly co-occurred. The cohort was sequenced for TCR beta chains only, and without alpha or paired-chain data the features that could be detected were limited. A further reported finding was that TCR beta sequences accurately predicted the HLA-A and HLA-B alleles for most subjects in the first cohort. Some IMGT-functional V segments, including TRBV6-2 and TRBV6-3, could not be distinguished by the 87-base-pair reads and were therefore excluded. Correlated functional status among segregating V segments might be attributable to linkage disequilibrium, but an unknown experimental factor could not be ruled out. A later analysis reported that several top co-occurrence clusters appeared linked to parvovirus B19, influenza, CMV and Epstein-Barr virus. The study listed 150 to 200 TCR beta chains as associated with cytomegalovirus. The presence/absence analyses assumed that sequencing depth was roughly uniform across donors, and that assumption may not be true. A later analysis found that HLA-associated TCR beta chains were more clonally expanded and had lower generation probabilities than equally common non-associated chains. A later genetic analysis reported fewer N-insertions in productive TCRs among donors in an Asian-associated ancestry cluster than the approximately 700-donor mean. V-gene and J-gene trimming of TCR beta chains was associated with a missense DCLRE1C variant in a later genetic analysis, and the association was replicated in an independent cohort. In an earlier analysis of 500 to 650 of the donors, most TCR beta V segments appeared in productive rearrangements about 87% or about 30% of the time, broadly matching IMGT annotations. A few of the identified cytomegalovirus-associated TCR beta chains were confirmed in vitro to be specific for cytomegalovirus antigens. Immune exposure information for the cohort was limited to CMV serostatus.

The CDR3 runs 15 residues from the cysteine to the phenylalanine. Kept here is only the CDR3 DNA, which spans 45 bases and is read in frame from base 1. In total, just over 650 healthy bone marrow donors made up the cohort. All cohort members were sampled while nominally healthy, although unrecorded immune exposures were likely present. The donor tested CMV seropositive, placing the donor among the approximately 290 seropositive members of the cohort. Each donor provided a peripheral blood sample, and peripheral blood mononuclear cells were used for TCR beta sequencing. Genomic DNA was extracted from the blood cell samples with the Qiagen DNeasy Blood Extraction Kit. Libraries came from the immunoSEQ multiplex PCR assay. The multiplex PCR relied on a mix of 60 forward primers for TCR Vbeta segments and 13 reverse primers for TCR Jbeta segments. Amplification of the CDR3 region of rearranged TCR beta genes was performed with a multiplex PCR assay on genomic DNA. The amplified TCR beta libraries were sequenced on the Illumina HiSeq System as 87-base-pair reads. Per the authors' processing: In a later analysis, some 80 million unique TCR beta chains were counted across the 666 repertoires, and roughly 11 million of these chains were shared by at least two donors. Raw reads were error-corrected and collapsed into unique sequences with a nearest-neighbor algorithm that merged closely related sequences to remove PCR and sequencing errors. To assign V, D and J gene segments, CDR3 sequences were aligned to IMGT reference sequences. For a sequence to be retained, at least a six-nucleotide match to both a V gene segment and a J gene segment was required. Rearrangements were classified as productive when the CDR3 lacked stop codons and remained in frame with V and J, and all other rearrangements were classified as non-productive. CDR3 was defined according to IMGT convention as the region running from the second conserved V-encoded cysteine to the conserved J-encoded phenylalanine. Sequences without an unambiguous match to a single V gene segment were excluded from the earlier analysis of a few hundred of the donors. An earlier analysis of just under 600 of the donors called V segments functional above 56.7% productive rearrangements and segregating when the between-donor standard deviation exceeded 5%. To diagnose cytomegalovirus status from the catalog of TCR beta chain sequences, a statistical classification framework was built. A later analysis assigned V and J genes by comparing TCR nucleotide sequences with IMGT/GENE-DB human TR gene sequences. In a later analysis, CDR3 sequences and most-parsimonious VDJ recombination scenarios were assigned using the TCRdist pipeline. In a later analysis, every TCR beta chain was defined by the combination of its CDR3 amino acid sequence and its V-gene family, and reads without a unique V-gene family were dropped. To address suspected cross-contamination and a sequencing artifact, a later analysis removed roughly 580 highly shared, low-generation-probability nucleotide sequences. In a later analysis, a clonal expansion index was calculated for each public chain from normalized within-repertoire ranks of inferred template counts. In a later analysis, generation probabilities were computed using a VDJ recombination model fitted to out-of-frame rearrangements, and the results were checked against IGoR. In a later analysis, TCR-TCR, TCR-HLA and TCR-CMV co-occurrence was scored with hypergeometric tests, and a repertoire-size bias correction was applied to TCR pairs. In a later analysis, false discovery rates were estimated by permuting HLA or CMV assignments 20 times. In a later analysis, co-occurring TCRs were grouped using DBSCAN, with TCRdist sequence similarity added in when clustering inside HLA-allele-positive subsets. Co-occurrence clustering excluded repertoires with fewer than 30,000 or more than 120,000 public chains, plus five with anomalous nucleotide sharing. The table comes from immuneACCESS by way of TCRdb, which keeps in-frame sequences with V and J called. Part of the clones is missing from these tables; in studies checked, under half for an unresolved V gene and the rest for unknown reasons. For V, J and clone size, that table is used; D and trimming come from the DNA. The sample yields roughly 160,000 clones; roughly 80% were counted once. Roughly 8% of the sample lies in the top ten.

This chain is built from TRBV7-5 and TRBJ1-1; TRBD1 reflects the table's D call only, with no check against the DNA. TRBV7-5 is noted as a pseudogene. This clonotype was sampled from a woman in her thirties or forties in good health and CMV-seropositive. Sequences were obtained from PBMCs. For the CDR3, the sequence is CARSLWTPMNTEAFF. The sequenced DNA: TGTGCCAGAAGCTTATGGACACCTATGAACACTGAAGCTTTCTTT.